The rows below give T cell receptor beta chains drawn from one sample of a study of T cell repertoires in cytomegalovirus infection. TCRdb reanalysed the reads using MiXCR and keeps one entry per CDR3 protein. This sample has about 490,000 distinct CDR3 sequences; 10% to 12% occur once, and the top ten carry about 9.4%. The sequenced sample was PBMCs. These receptors came from a human donor in good health (CMV status not recorded). Some clones in this sample may be carry-over from other donors' samples. Each CDR3 is given with its conserved first and last residue. D genes are given only for firm matches. For some rows the clone size is stated as once, few or many, or as a class when expanded; others skip it.

j_call | d_call | v_call | clone_size | cdr3_nt | cdr3_aa
TRBJ2-2 | - | TRBV7-3 | many | TGTGCCAGCAGCTTTCCCGGGTTCGGCGGGGAGCTGTTTTTT | CASSFPGFGGELFF
TRBJ1-1 | - | TRBV27 | many | TGTGCCAGCAGTTTAAGAAGTTGGAGGGATGACACTGAAGCTTTCTTT | CASSLRSWRDDTEAFF
TRBJ1-1 | - | TRBV19 | - | TGTGCCAGTAGTTCCTCGCCTGAAGCTTTCTTT | CASSSSPEAFF
TRBJ2-4 | - | TRBV12-3/TRBV12-4 | - | TGTGCCAGCAGTGTCGCCGGAACTGACATTCAGTACTTC | CASSVAGTDIQYF
TRBJ1-2 | - | TRBV7-9 | few | TGTGCCAGCAGCCCAAAATCCCTAGGGGACTATGGCTACACCTTC | CASSPKSLGDYGYTF
TRBJ1-4 | - | TRBV7-2 | many | TGTGCCAGCAGCTTTGTCGATCTCCCTGAAAAACTGTTTTTT | CASSFVDLPEKLFF
TRBJ2-1 | - | TRBV7-2 | many | TGTGCCAGCAGCTTAGGGGATGGGCTTTCAGGGGTAGGGCAGTTCTTC | CASSLGDGLSGVGQFF
TRBJ2-5 | TRBD2 | TRBV9 | - | TGTACCAGCAGCGCTCGGCCTAGCGGGGGGTACCAAGAGACCCAGTACTTC | CTSSARPSGGYQETQYF
TRBJ2-1 | TRBD2 | TRBV7-9 | many | TGTGCCAGCAGCTCGACAGCGGGAGCGACTTACAATGAGCAGTTCTTC | CASSSTAGATYNEQFF
TRBJ1-4 | - | TRBV27 | many | TGTGCCAGCAGTTCTGTCAGACCAACTAATGAAAAACTGTTTTTT | CASSSVRPTNEKLFF
TRBJ2-5 | - | TRBV20-1 | few | TGCAGTGCTAGAGATCTTCAACGGCTCCAAGAGACCCAGTACTTC | CSARDLQRLQETQYF
TRBJ1-2 | TRBD1 | TRBV14 | once | TGTGCCAGCAGCCAAGATACCCGACAGGGTGCCACCATTAACTATGGCTACACCTTC | CASSQDTRQGATINYGYTF
TRBJ2-7 | - | TRBV20-1 | few | TGCAGTGCCCCTGGGACGGATAGCTCCTACGAGCAGTACTTC | CSAPGTDSSYEQYF
TRBJ1-6 | - | TRBV7-9 | many | TGTGCCAGCAGCTACCGGAAAGGGGCCAGGGAATCACCCCTCCACTTT | CASSYRKGARESPLHF
TRBJ2-3 | - | TRBV7-2 | many | TGTGCCACCCGTAGGACAGATACGCAGTATTTT | CATRRTDTQYF
TRBJ2-5 | - | TRBV28 | many | TGTGCCAGCAGTAAGGCGGGCAGCCAAGAGACCCAGTACTTC | CASSKAGSQETQYF
TRBJ2-2 | - | TRBV11-1 | many | TGTGCCAGCAGCTACGGAGGGGACAACACCGGGGAGCTGTTTTTT | CASSYGGDNTGELFF
TRBJ2-3 | - | TRBV7-3 | - | TGTGCCAGCAGCTTAAGCGGCACAGATACGCAGTTTTTT | CASSLSGTDTQFF
TRBJ1-5 | - | TRBV12-3/TRBV12-4 | many | TGTGCCAGCAGCCTCAAAGCCATCAATCAGCCCCAGCATTTT | CASSLKAINQPQHF
TRBJ2-7 | TRBD2 | TRBV20-1 | many | TGCAGTGCTAGAGCTACCGGAACTGGACTAGCGGGAGCCGACGAGCAGTACTTC | CSARATGTGLAGADEQYF
TRBJ2-3 | - | TRBV7-9 | many | TGTGCCAGCAGCGGCACCCAAGAAAATACGCAGTATTTT | CASSGTQENTQYF
TRBJ1-4 | TRBD1 | TRBV20-1 | - | TGCAGTGCTCCGACAGGGACCGGTGAAAAACTGTTTTTT | CSAPTGTGEKLFF
TRBJ1-5 | - | TRBV10-2 | - | TGCGCCAGCAGAGTCGGGGTCAATCAGCCCCAGCATTTT | CASRVGVNQPQHF
TRBJ1-2 | - | TRBV7-9 | - | TGTGCCAGCAGCCCCGGGTCCACGGGACCGACTAACTATGGCTACACCTTC | CASSPGSTGPTNYGYTF
TRBJ2-3 | - | TRBV6-5 | many | TGTGCCAGCAGTTACGCGGAGGGACTTCCCGGGGGTACCGCAGATACGCAGTATTTT | CASSYAEGLPGGTADTQYF
TRBJ2-7 | TRBD2 | TRBV7-9 | many | TGTGCCAGCAGCCCTGCTCGACTAGCGGGAGGGCCAGGGCAGAACGAGCAGTACTTC | CASSPARLAGGPGQNEQYF
TRBJ2-5 | TRBD1 | TRBV5-4 | - | TGTGCCTGCAGCAGCTACAGGGGCGAGACCCAGTACTTC | CACSSYRGETQYF
TRBJ2-3 | - | TRBV5-4 | many | TGTGCCAGCAGCTTGGAGCTCTCGGGGCAGTATTTT | CASSLELSGQYF
TRBJ1-1 | - | TRBV2 | - | TGTGCCAGCAGGAGGATAGGTACGAACACTGAAGCTTTCTTT | CASRRIGTNTEAFF
TRBJ2-2 | - | TRBV24-1 | few | TGTGCCACCAGTGATTTGACCCTAAACACCGGGGAGCTGTTTTTT | CATSDLTLNTGELFF
TRBJ2-7 | TRBD2 | TRBV7-2 | many | TGTGCCAGCAGCTGGACTAGCGGGAGGTCCTCCTACGAGCAGTACTTC | CASSWTSGRSSYEQYF
TRBJ2-5 | - | TRBV7-8 | few | TGTGCCAGCAGCTTAGCCAGGGCCGCGACCCAGTACTTC | CASSLARAATQYF